These 28 T cell receptor beta chains share one sample of origin, sequenced in a study of blood T cells in healthy people across ages. Alongside a J-beta primer mix, a sample-barcoded 5' primer served in a second PCR lasting roughly 6 to 12 cycles. TCRdb used MiXCR to reprocess the 5' RACE reads, holding one entry per CDR3 protein. The table records around 850,000 distinct CDR3 sequences, roughly 35% of them present only once. The sample taken for sequencing was blood. The source of these receptors is a man aged 18-30 years in good health.

This clonotype was counted at least ten times. This chain uses TRBV5-1 with TRBJ2-5, with D perhaps TRBD1 (5 bases). V lost 4 bases to trimming and J lost 1 base, with 8 bases between them. Germline V gives CDR1 SGHRS, CDR2 YFSETQ. The CDR3 sequence is 13 residues long. The CDR3 DNA reads TGCGCCAGCAGCATCGACAGCCAAGAGACCCAGTACTTC. This encodes CASSIDSQETQYF.

V gene TRBV4-3 combines with J gene TRBJ2-2, with TRBD1 matching over 9 bases. The germline CDR1 and CDR2 sequences are LGHNA and YSLEER. The CDR3 has 15 amino acids. The J segment lost 8 bases and the V segment lost 3 bases, leaving 7 bases of the junction unmatched. In DNA form, the CDR3 reads TGCGCCAGCAGCCAGTTACAGGGGGCGCGGGGGGAGCTGTTTTTT. Protein product: CASSQLQGARGELFF.

There are a few counts of this clonotype. The rearrangement joins TRBV4-2 to TRBJ2-5, with unresolved D. V lost 1 base, J lost 5 bases, and 20 bases lay in between. Germline assignment: CDR1 LGHNA and CDR2 YNFKEQ. The length of the CDR3 is 17 residues. For the CDR3, the DNA is TGTGCCAGCAGCCAAGGTTTGGGTCCTCTCATTCGGGAGACCCAGTACTTC. Amino acid sequence: CASSQGLGPLIRETQYF.

V and J are TRBV7-2 and TRBJ1-1; D is unclear. With 6 bases removed from V and 5 bases from J, the gap between germline ends came to 16 bases. The germline CDR1 and CDR2 sequences are SGHTA and FQGNSA. There are 14 residues in the CDR3. CDR3 residues: CASRIPGKWTEAFF. The DNA for the CDR3 is TGTGCCAGCAGGATACCAGGAAAGTGGACTGAAGCTTTCTTT.

This clonotype was detected only a few times. The CDR3 sequence: CASSMGHNSPLHF. CDR3 in DNA: TGTGCCAGCAGCATGGGCCATAATTCACCCCTCCACTTT. The V and J genes are TRBV5-6 and TRBJ1-6; D ambiguous. The CDR3 runs 13 residues. From germline, CDR1 is SGHDT and CDR2 YYEEEE. V gave up 4 bases and J gave up 5 bases, with 7 bases separating them. Filled out from reference TRBV5-6 and TRBJ1-6, the complete variable domain reads DAGVTQSPTHLIKTRGQQVTLRCSPKSGHDTVSWYQQALGQGPQFIFQYYEEEERQRGNFPDRFSGHQFPNYSSELNVNALLLGDSALYLCASSMGHNSPLHFGNGTRLTVT.

This sequence joins TRBV3-1 and TRBJ1-1; possible D gene TRBD1, 5 bases. The CDR3 covers 15 residues. Looked up from germline, CDR1 is LGHDT and CDR2 is YNNKEL (reference sequence). V shed 8 bases and J shed 0 bases, with 16 bases lying between them. CDR3 sequence: CASQGPGYMNTEAFF. For the CDR3, the DNA is TGTGCCAGCCAGGGTCCAGGTTACATGAACACTGAAGCTTTCTTT.

The rearrangement links TRBV12-3 or TRBV12-4 to TRBJ2-1; D is unresolved. The CDR3 spans 12 residues. Trimming removed 4 bases at V and 6 bases at J, with 7 bases between. The CDR3 loop reads CASSSFTNEQFF. The DNA for the CDR3 is TGTGCCAGCAGTTCATTTACCAATGAGCAGTTCTTC.

This clonotype was seen a few times. J is TRBJ1-2 and V is TRBV4-3; D is undetermined. This CDR3 comprises 15 residues. Germline V lookup: CDR1 LGHNA, CDR2 YSLEER. Trimming left V 0 bases short and J 4 bases short, with 12 bases between. The chain's CDR3 is CASSQDLNTLYGYTF. CDR3 DNA: TGCGCCAGCAGCCAAGATCTGAACACCCTCTATGGCTACACCTTC.

The chain recombines TRBV5-1 with TRBJ2-5; 7 nucleotides match TRBD1. Germline values: CDR1 SGHRS, CDR2 YFSETQ. V lost 0 bases to trimming and J lost 11 bases; unmatched junction nucleotides: 13. There are 15 residues in the CDR3. The CDR3 sequence is CASSLEAQGYNEQYF. CDR3 nucleotide sequence: TGCGCCAGCAGCTTGGAAGCACAGGGGTACAATGAGCAGTACTTC. Variable domain in full (rest from reference TRBV5-1 and TRBJ2-5): KAGVTQTPRYLIKTRGQQVTLSCSPISGHRSVSWYQQTPGQGLQFLFEYFSETQRNKGNFPGRFSGRQFSNSRSEMNVSTLELGDSALYLCASSLEAQGYNEQYFGPGTRLLVL.

The rearrangement joins TRBV7-3 to TRBJ1-1; the D is unclear. The CDR3 runs 16 residues. Trimming shortened V by 4 bases and J by 4 bases, and 19 bases separated the two germline ends. Germline CDR1 reads SGHTA; CDR2 reads FQGTGA. In nucleotides, the CDR3 is TGTGCCAGCAGCTCCGGATCGGGGAGATCAAGCACTGAAGCTTTCTTT. Its translation is CASSSGSGRSSTEAFF.

This clonotype was found once. The chain couples TRBV5-5 to TRBJ1-3, with D uncertain. Looked up from germline, CDR1 is SGHKS and CDR2 is YYEKEE (reference sequence). V shed 4 bases and J shed 0 bases, with 17 bases lying between them. The CDR3 is made up of 17 amino acids. The CDR3 spells CASSSYGNLGSGNTIYF. As DNA, the CDR3 is TGTGCCAGCAGCAGCTATGGCAACTTAGGCTCTGGAAACACCATATATTTT.

This clonotype was observed a single time. One base away lies a much larger clone, so this may be a sequencing read error. The chain carries TRBV7-6 and TRBJ2-6; D gene unclear. The germline V and J ends were trimmed by 0 bases and 4 bases, with 10 bases remaining between them. This CDR3 region has 16 residues. Germline V gives CDR1 SGHVS, CDR2 FNYEAQ. The chain's CDR3 is CASSLAVSLGANVLTF. CDR3 bases: TGTGCCAGCAGCTTAGCGGTGAGTTTGGGGGCCAACGTCCTGACTTTC.

This clonotype was observed a single time. This may stem from a read error, because a much larger clone lies one nucleotide away. CDR3 DNA sequence: TGCAGTGCTAGTGAGAGGGACAGTGGCTACACCTTC. This gives the protein CSASERDSGYTF. The chain has TRBV20-1 and TRBJ1-2, with 7 bases lining up with TRBD1. This CDR3 contains 12 residues. Unmatched junction bases numbered 5, after V lost 3 bases and J lost 7 bases. Per germline, CDR1 DFQATT and CDR2 SNEGSKA (reference sequence).

This clonotype was detected many times. The J gene is TRBJ2-5, the V gene TRBV20-1; D perhaps matches TRBD1 (5 bases). Germline CDR1 and CDR2: DFQATT and SNEGSKA (reference sequence). This CDR3 contains 12 residues. Between the trimmed V and J ends, which lost 5 bases and 5 bases, there was a span of 12 bases. The CDR3 loop is CSAPTGAETQYF. Written as DNA, the CDR3 is TGCAGTGCTCCTACAGGAGCCGAGACCCAGTACTTC.

This clonotype was counted ten times or more. This rearrangement joins TRBV20-1 to TRBJ1-2, with 10 nucleotides matching TRBD1. Germline CDR1 DFQATT, CDR2 SNEGSKA (reference sequence). The CDR3 is 17 amino acids. V lost 5 bases to trimming and J lost 0 bases; unmatched junction nucleotides: 12. CDR3 bases: TGCAGTGCTTTCTCTCCGGGACAGGGGTCTACTAACTATGGCTACACCTTC. It codes for CSAFSPGQGSTNYGYTF.

Only a few counts were recorded for this clonotype. This chain uses TRBV29-1 with TRBJ1-5; the D is unclear. V was cut by 4 bases and J by 0 bases, with 10 bases left in between. This CDR3 is built from 14 residues. The germline V gene has CDR1 SQVTM and CDR2 ANQGSEA. DNA for the CDR3: TGCAGCGTTGCCCAGTCTTATAGCAATCAGCCCCAGCATTTT. Encoded protein: CSVAQSYSNQPQHF.

To note about this clonotype: Its ends do not fully match the called genes, so a read error is possible. The V gene is TRBV5-1, the J gene TRBJ2-1, with TRBD1 matching over 7 bases. The CDR3 runs 16 residues. In germline, CDR1 is SGHRS, CDR2 YFSETQ. The CDR3: CASSLEGASSHNEQFF. The CDR3 DNA reads as TGCGCCAGCAGCTTGGAGGGGGCGAGCTCCCACAATGAGCAGTTCTTC.

This chain joins TRBV30 and TRBJ1-6, with unresolved D. Germline CDR1 reads GTSNPN; CDR2 reads SVGIG (reference sequence). This CDR3 spans 13 amino acids. The V and J ends lost 5 bases and 1 base respectively, with 6 bases between them. CDR3 protein: CAWGESYNSPLHF. CDR3 sequence (DNA): TGTGCCTGGGGGGAGTCCTATAATTCACCCCTCCACTTT.

This chain links TRBV12-3 or TRBV12-4 with TRBJ1-1; D unclear. CDR3 length: 13 residues. V was clipped by 7 bases and J by 11 bases, with 20 bases between them. CDR3 nucleotides: TGTGCCAGCACCCATGACGACGGCCTGGGGGCTTTCTTT. Translated: CASTHDDGLGAFF.

The chain links TRBV10-3 to TRBJ2-2, with D possibly TRBD1 on 5 matching bases. The V end lost 5 bases, the J end lost 0 bases, and 13 bases lay between the germline ends. Germline V CDR1 and CDR2: ENHRY, SYGVKD. The CDR3 has 16 amino acids. The CDR3 region is CAISLTVDSNTGELFF. CDR3 in DNA: TGTGCCATCAGTCTGACAGTCGACTCGAACACCGGGGAGCTGTTTTTT.

The chain recombines TRBV13 with TRBJ1-1; no clear D. V shed 1 base and J shed 7 bases, with 4 bases lying between them. Germline-derived CDR1 and CDR2 are PRHDT and FYEKMQ (reference sequence). The CDR3 is 11 residues long. Written as DNA, the CDR3 is TGTGCCAGCAGCTTAGTGGATGAAGCTTTCTTT. Translating it yields CASSLVDEAFF.

The chain combines TRBV28 with TRBJ1-4; 7 nucleotides line up with TRBD1. V trimming: 4 bases; J trimming: 6 bases; junction bases outside the gene matches: 8. CDR3 size: 15 residues. CDR1 MDHEN and CDR2 SYDVKM come from the germline V gene. The CDR3 DNA follows: TGTGCCAGCAGTTCAACAGGGGACACGGATGAAAAACTGTTTTTT. Translation: CASSSTGDTDEKLFF.

There are a few counts of this clonotype. The chain combines TRBV29-1 with TRBJ2-5; TRBD2 matches at 9 bases. V shed 2 bases, J shed 4 bases, and the junction held 11 bases outside the gene matches. This CDR3 has 16 amino acids. Germline values: CDR1 SQVTM, CDR2 ANQGSEA. The CDR3 spells CSVEMGAGGLRETQYF. CDR3 coding DNA: TGCAGCGTTGAAATGGGAGCGGGGGGCCTTCGAGAGACCCAGTACTTC.

The chain recombines TRBV11-2 with TRBJ1-2; a possible D gene is TRBD1 (6 bases). This CDR3 spans 17 amino acids. CDR1 SGHAT and CDR2 FQNNGV come from the germline V gene. The V gene lost 5 bases and the J gene lost 6 bases, with 25 bases spanning the gap. This CDR3 reads CASSRGGKGQGGNGYTF. DNA for the CDR3: TGTGCCAGCAGCCGAGGGGGAAAGGGCCAGGGTGGAAATGGCTACACCTTC.

V and J are TRBV20-1 and TRBJ1-5, with D unclear. Trimming left V 6 bases short and J 3 bases short, with 12 bases between. The length of the CDR3 is 13 residues. Germline CDR1 and CDR2: DFQATT and SNEGSKA (reference sequence). As DNA, the CDR3 is TGCAGTGCCCGGAGATCCACCAATCAGCCCCAGCATTTT. Translating it yields CSARRSTNQPQHF.

The chain joins TRBV4-2 to TRBJ2-1; 11 bases match TRBD2. The CDR3 loop spans 15 amino acids. Germline CDR1 LGHNA, CDR2 YNFKEQ. With V trimmed by 2 bases and J by 9 bases, 6 bases remained unmatched. The CDR3 nucleotides read TGTGCCAGCAGCCAAAATAGCGGGGGGGCCGGTGAGCAGTTCTTC. It codes for CASSQNSGGAGEQFF.

V is TRBV20-1 and J is TRBJ2-2, with unresolved D. The V gene lost 2 bases and the J gene lost 0 bases, with 13 bases spanning the gap. CDR1 and CDR2 (germline): DFQATT, SNEGSKA (reference sequence). The CDR3 covers 16 residues. The CDR3 loop reads CSARWLDNANTGELFF. The CDR3, as DNA: TGCAGTGCTAGATGGTTGGATAACGCGAACACCGGGGAGCTGTTTTTT.

Comment on this clonotype: A much larger clone differs from this one at a single base, so this may be a read error. This sequence joins TRBV4-2 and TRBJ2-1; 9 nucleotides agree with TRBD2. V was clipped by 4 bases and J by 8 bases; unmatched bases: 6. Per germline, CDR1 LGHNA and CDR2 YNFKEQ. The CDR3 loop spans 14 amino acids. In DNA, the CDR3 is TGTGCCAGCAGCCCCAGACTAGCGGTCGATGAGCAGTTCTTC. It yields the protein CASSPRLAVDEQFF.